Listed below are T cell receptor beta chains from one sample, sequenced in a study of regulatory T cells in long-lasting Graves disease. TCRdb re-derived calls from the multiplex PCR reads in MiXCR, one entry per CDR3 protein. The sample lists a few hundred thousand distinct CDR3 sequences, around 15% seen once, with approximately 17% in the top ten. Another study also made use of these data, one on T cells in Graves' hyperthyroidism and ophthalmopathy.

The material was peripheral blood mononuclear cells (PBMCs), obtained at new diagnosis, from a patient treated with antithyroid drugs. The source of these receptors is a woman between 45 and 65 years old with Graves disease. Both conserved end residues are trimmed from each CDR3. Clone size is given for some rows only: seen once, a few or many times, or a class if the clone is expanded.

few	14	TRBJ1-2	TRBV5-1	ASSWVDRSGEDGYT
-	13	TRBJ1-5	TRBV19	ASSIGYRLGQPQH
many	14	TRBJ1-2	TRBV27	ASSPDLEGRNYGYT
many	12	TRBJ2-1	TRBV12-3/TRBV12-4	ASSSWTGVNEQF
few	14	TRBJ2-2	TRBV7-3	ASSLVPGGVTGELF
few	15	TRBJ2-3	TRBV13	ASSSSSFAGSTDTQY
many	13	TRBJ1-4	TRBV2	ASRDRPATNEKLF
many	13	TRBJ1-3	TRBV2	ASTPGQGDRDTIY
many	12	TRBJ2-3	TRBV7-3	ASSLRYTTDTQY
-	12	TRBJ2-7	TRBV10-3	AISDRLAAYEQY
-	9	TRBJ2-1	TRBV28	ASRIEGIQF
many	11	TRBJ2-7	TRBV3-1	ASSSGSWDEQY
many	14	TRBJ2-1	TRBV11-1	ASSSIAGLRTYEQF
-	16	TRBJ2-2	TRBV19	ASTLRGGLAGGTGELF
few	13	TRBJ2-7	TRBV10-2	ASSESSGSSYEQY
many	13	TRBJ1-5	TRBV2	ASSEQQGVNQPQH
-	14	TRBJ2-1	TRBV7-9	ASSSGLAGDYSEQF
-	13	TRBJ2-2	TRBV27	ASSLLWGFHGELF
many	11	TRBJ1-2	TRBV9	ASSPAQTYGYT
once	12	TRBJ2-7	TRBV20-1	SARSGTGVYEQY
many	12	TRBJ2-5	TRBV12-3/TRBV12-4	ASRRAGGQETQY
-	13	TRBJ1-5	TRBV19	ASSTPGGRYQPQH
-	13	TRBJ2-5	TRBV4-2	ASSQDGIAGETQY
many	12	TRBJ2-7	TRBV3-1	ASSPNGQSYEQY